The source of this T cell receptor (beta chain) is a study of CD8+CD57+ T cells in acquired aplastic anemia. Whole-study findings and limits: Patients and controls turned out to have twenty-nine CD8+ CDR3 sequences in common. The CD8+ Simpson's diversity of patients and controls was not significantly different.

TCR beta VDJ combinations and CDR3 sequences were profiled from genomic DNA. Using its own MiXCR run on the reads, TCRdb lists one record per CDR3 protein. The sample lists approximately 170,000 distinct CDR3 sequences; around half were seen once. Patients chosen for sequencing had CD8+CD57+ cells that had expanded, as shown by flow cytometry. All patients had severe acquired aplastic anemia. The sample holds many counts of this clonotype. The antigen remains unidentified. Trimming took off 9 bases at V and 0 bases at J, with 9 bases between the two ends. The CDR3 is made up of 13 amino acids. Sequencing was done on a sample of sorted CD4+, CD8+, or CD8+CD57+ T cells (not recorded which) from PBMCs. The clonotype comes from a human donor with aplastic anemia. This chain joins TRBV12-3 or TRBV12-4 and TRBJ1-3, with no clear D. The CDR3 is CASRIASGNTIYF. The CDR3 DNA sequence: TGTGCCAGTAGGATCGCCTCTGGAAACACCATATATTTT.